This T cell receptor beta chain was retrieved from a study of OX40 agonist ivuxolimab in advanced cancers. There are 13 residues in the CDR3. Germline-derived CDR1 and CDR2 are ENHRY and SYGVKD. V was clipped by 10 bases and J by 2 bases; unmatched bases: 8. Sequencing used immunoSEQ multiplex PCR; TCRdb keeps in-frame clones, though not all of them. Of over 30,000 clones in the sample, less than 85% were seen once. Points from the study as a whole: Some patients without response likewise showed low normalized clonal expansion.

This clone was found once. The target antigen is unknown. This sequence joins TRBV10-3 and TRBJ2-7; 7 bases are a match to TRBD2. This specimen consisted of CD4+ or CD8+ T cells sorted from blood, obtained in a trial of the OX40 agonist ivuxolimab. This TCR came from an adult with an advanced solid tumor such as melanoma, head and neck, liver or kidney cancer. The CDR3 spells CASARGETYEQYF. CDR3 in DNA: TGTGCCAGTGCCCGGGGGGAGACCTACGAGCAGTACTTC.